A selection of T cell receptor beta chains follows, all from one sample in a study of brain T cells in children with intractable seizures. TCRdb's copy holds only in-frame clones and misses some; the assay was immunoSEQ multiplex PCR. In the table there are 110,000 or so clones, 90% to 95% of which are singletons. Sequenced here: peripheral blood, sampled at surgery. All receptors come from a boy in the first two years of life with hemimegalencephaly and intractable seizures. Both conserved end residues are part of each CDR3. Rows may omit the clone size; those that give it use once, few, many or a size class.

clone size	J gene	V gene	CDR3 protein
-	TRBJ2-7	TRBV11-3	CASSHRTGWTYEQYF
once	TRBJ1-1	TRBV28	CASSSIGLNTEAFF
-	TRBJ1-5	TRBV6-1	CASIGGRRSNQPQHF
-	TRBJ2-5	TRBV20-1	CSAGSETQYF
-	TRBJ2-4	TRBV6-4	CASSPRAGVKNIQYF
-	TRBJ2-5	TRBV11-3	CASSPPGLAGETQYF
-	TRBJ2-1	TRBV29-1	CSVSPKSRDEQFF
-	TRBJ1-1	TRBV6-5	CASSYVGTNTEAFF
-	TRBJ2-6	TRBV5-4	CASSWAQGGSGANVLTF
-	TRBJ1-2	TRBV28	CASSSGGQSYGYTF
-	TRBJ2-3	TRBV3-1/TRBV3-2	CASSQEGDHTDTQYF
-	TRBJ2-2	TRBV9	CASSVVVAAYTGELFF
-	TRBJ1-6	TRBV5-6	CASSLVGDSPLHF
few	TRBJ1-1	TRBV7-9	CASSLGLDTEAFF
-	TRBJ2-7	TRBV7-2	CASSLERTSYEQYF
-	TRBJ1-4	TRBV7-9	CASSLRTPSNEKLFF
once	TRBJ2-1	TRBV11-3	CASSLDPAGGVNEQFF
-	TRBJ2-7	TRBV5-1	CASSWGTPAYEQYF
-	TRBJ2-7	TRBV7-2	CASSSQRGNYEQYF
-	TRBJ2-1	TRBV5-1	CASGPSGHNEQFF
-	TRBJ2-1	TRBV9	CASSVDPGLAGSSYNEQFF
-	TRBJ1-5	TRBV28	CASSLLQPSNQPQHF
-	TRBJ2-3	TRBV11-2	CASSPGRPFTDTQYF
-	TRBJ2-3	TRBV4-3	CASSQDAWRGWTDTQYF
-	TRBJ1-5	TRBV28	CASSLWATNQPQHF
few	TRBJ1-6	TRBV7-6	CASSLGGGRASSSPLHF
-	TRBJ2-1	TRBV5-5	CASSPLGLAAYNEQFF
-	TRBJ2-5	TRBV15	CATSRDRWGTQYF
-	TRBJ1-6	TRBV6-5	CASILLGYNSPLHF
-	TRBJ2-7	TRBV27	CASSLSMGDSTYEQYF
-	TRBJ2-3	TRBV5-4	CASSLTGPIISSSTDTQYF
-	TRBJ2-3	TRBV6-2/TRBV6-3	CASSVLSGRGADTQYF
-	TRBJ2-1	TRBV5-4	CASSLPGNEQFF
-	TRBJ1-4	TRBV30	CAWSVGATNEKLFF
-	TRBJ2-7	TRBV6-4	CASSKRYEQYF
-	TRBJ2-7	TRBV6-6	CASSPTGEGQYF
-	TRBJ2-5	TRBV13	CASSPEYQETQYF
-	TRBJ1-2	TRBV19	CASSIGTGIPYGYTF
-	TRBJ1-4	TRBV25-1	CASSRRANEKLFF
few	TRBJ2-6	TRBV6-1	CASSDNTGRAGANVLTF
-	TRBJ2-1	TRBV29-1	CSVEVSFLGIDEQFF
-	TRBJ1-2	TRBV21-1	CASSKDLGGQNYGYTF
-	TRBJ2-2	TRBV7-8	CASSAGLATPRELFF
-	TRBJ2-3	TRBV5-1	CASSLVGQGVGDTQYF
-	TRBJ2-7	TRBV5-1	CASSRVAGGTVEQYF
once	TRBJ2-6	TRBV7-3	CASSLSGLAGVGGANVLTF
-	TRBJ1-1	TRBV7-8	CASSRMGRTEAFF
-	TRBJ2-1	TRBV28	CASSLSGTYNEQFF
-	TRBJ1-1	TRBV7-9	CASSFSADRGYTEAFF
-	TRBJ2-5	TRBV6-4	CASSDSHPLPSGLQETQYF
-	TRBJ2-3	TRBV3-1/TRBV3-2	CASSQELAGAWSTDTQYF
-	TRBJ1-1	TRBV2	CASSERTGYTEAFF
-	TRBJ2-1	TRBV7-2	CASSPWALSSYNEQFF